Sequencing of this T cell receptor beta chain was carried out in a study of blood T cells in healthy people across ages. The V gene lost 4 bases and the J gene lost 9 bases, with 19 bases spanning the gap. Germline CDR1 is SGHKS and CDR2 is YYEKEE (reference sequence). The CDR3 contains 14 residues. Primers used in a second PCR of about 6 to 12 cycles were a sample-barcoded 5' primer and a J-beta primer mix. A tag from a template-switch adaptor with 12 random nucleotides marked each cDNA molecule. MiXCR, applied by TCRdb to the 5' RACE reads, yields one record per CDR3 protein. Here the sample spans roughly 1,500,000 distinct CDR3 sequences, around 39% being singletons.

Sequencing was done on a sample of blood. The chain combines TRBV5-5 with TRBJ2-5; D possibly uses TRBD1 or TRBD2 (7 bases each). The source of this sequence is a woman aged 18 to 35 in good health. The CDR3 coding sequence is TGTGCCAGCAGCGAAGCAGGGGGGGCAGGGGCCCAGTACTTC. Translating gives CASSEAGGAGAQYF.